The present TCR beta chain was sequenced within a study of CD8+CD57+ T cells in acquired aplastic anemia. Looking at the study overall: CD4+ and CD8+ cells, once sorted, gave DNA averaging about 3.4 ug.

The V gene end was trimmed by 3 bases and the J gene end by 3 bases; junction bases not matched to a gene: 14. Germline lookup yields CDR1 MGHRA and CDR2 YSYEKL. This CDR3 is 18 amino acids long. The template for TCR beta VDJ and CDR3 sequence profiling was genomic DNA. One entry per CDR3 protein, called by TCRdb with MiXCR from the reads. The repertoire holds hundreds of thousands of distinct CDR3 sequences, with approximately 33% as singletons. Patients chosen for sequencing had shown CD8+CD57+ cell expansion by flow cytometry. Each patient carried a diagnosis of severe acquired aplastic anemia. No therapy was given to patients before blood sampling.

The clonotype originates from a human donor with aplastic anemia. V and J are TRBV4-1 and TRBJ1-3; 7 nucleotides match TRBD1. Sequenced: sorted CD4+, CD8+, or CD8+CD57+ T cells (not recorded which) from PBMCs. The CDR3 region is CASSHRTPGQMDGNTIYF. As DNA, the CDR3 is TGCGCCAGCAGCCATCGTACCCCGGGACAGATGGATGGAAACACCATATATTTT.